A selection of T cell receptor beta chains follows, all from one sample in a study of blood T cell repertoires in COVID-19. Assay used: immunoSEQ multiplex PCR; TCRdb lists only in-frame clones, some missing. The sample consists of more than 150,000 clones, approximately 80% of them appearing once. The sequenced material came from PBMCs or T cells enriched from blood (not recorded which). These receptors were obtained from a woman aged 55-69 years who had recovered from COVID-19. Both conserved end residues are part of each CDR3. The D gene is left open where the match is weak. Size tells how often a clone was seen (once, few, many) or the class of an expanded clone, and some rows leave it out.

size | J | V | D | CDR3 | DNA
once | TRBJ2-3 | TRBV7-6 | . | CASSLRPFSTGQSTDTQYF | TGTGCCAGCAGCCTTCGTCCCTTTTCGACAGGCCAATCCACAGATACGCAGTATTTT
. | TRBJ2-5 | TRBV6-5 | TRBD1 | CASRLQGLEETQYF | TGTGCCAGCAGATTACAGGGGTTAGAAGAGACCCAGTACTTC
. | TRBJ2-3 | TRBV27 | . | CASSLARGLGPDTQYF | TGTGCCAGCAGTTTAGCCAGGGGCTTGGGTCCAGATACGCAGTATTTT
. | TRBJ2-2 | TRBV5-1 | TRBD1 | CASSLGTGPAGELFF | TGCGCCAGCAGCTTGGGGACAGGGCCCGCCGGGGAGCTGTTTTTT
. | TRBJ2-5 | TRBV7-3 | . | CASSLSSGQETQYF | TGTGCCAGCAGCTTAAGTAGTGGCCAAGAGACCCAGTACTTC
few | TRBJ1-1 | TRBV19 | . | CASQDSKRTEAFF | TGTGCCAGCCAGGACAGTAAAAGGACTGAAGCTTTCTTT
. | TRBJ2-1 | TRBV25-1 | TRBD1 | CASSDDRGRDGEQFF | TGTGCCAGCAGTGACGACAGGGGGCGCGATGGTGAGCAGTTCTTC
. | TRBJ2-7 | TRBV7-8 | TRBD2 | CASSRGGSSYEQYF | TGTGCCAGCAGTCGGGGCGGGAGCTCCTACGAGCAGTACTTC
. | TRBJ1-6 | TRBV27 | TRBD1 | CASSSQGAPYNSPLHF | TGTGCCAGCAGTTCCCAGGGGGCCCCCTATAATTCACCCCTCCACTTT
. | TRBJ2-7 | TRBV18 | . | CASSPSLRRGPLSYEQYF | TGTGCCAGCTCACCTTCGTTAAGGAGGGGGCCCCTGTCTTACGAGCAGTACTTC
few | TRBJ1-5 | TRBV28 | . | CASSKDYGNNQPQHF | TGTGCCAGCAGTAAGGACTATGGTAACAATCAGCCCCAGCATTTT
. | TRBJ1-1 | TRBV5-1 | . | CASSFAGGNTEAFF | TGCGCCAGCAGCTTTGCCGGGGGAAACACTGAAGCTTTCTTT
once | TRBJ2-7 | TRBV4-1 | TRBD2 | CASSQDRLAGGPYEQYF | TGCGCCAGCAGCCAAGATCGACTAGCGGGGGGACCCTACGAGCAGTACTTC
. | TRBJ1-1 | TRBV10-3 | . | CAISQLTGNTEAFF | TGTGCCATCAGTCAACTGACAGGGAACACTGAAGCTTTCTTT
once | TRBJ1-1 | TRBV6-5 | . | CASSYSRTEAFF | TGTGCCAGCAGTTACTCGAGGACTGAAGCTTTCTTT
. | TRBJ2-1 | TRBV6-5 | . | CASSYSGASSYNEQFF | TGTGCCAGCAGTTACTCGGGGGCGAGCTCCTACAATGAGCAGTTCTTC
few | TRBJ2-3 | TRBV6-5 | TRBD2 | CASSLKGLAPDTQYF | TGTGCCAGCAGCCTCAAGGGACTAGCGCCAGATACGCAGTATTTT
once | TRBJ1-2 | TRBV4-1 | TRBD1 | CASSPGDSFNYGYTF | TGCGCCAGCAGCCCAGGGGACAGTTTTAACTATGGCTACACCTTC
. | TRBJ2-4 | TRBV6-6 | TRBD1 | CASSNRQGSNIQYF | TGTGCCAGCAGCAACCGACAGGGTAGCAACATTCAGTACTTC
. | TRBJ2-1 | TRBV6-2/TRBV6-3 | . | CASSYGVSNNEQFF | TGTGCCAGCAGTTACGGAGTTTCAAACAATGAGCAGTTCTTC
. | TRBJ2-7 | TRBV9 | TRBD2 | CASSVTGTSDEQYF | TGTGCCAGCAGCGTAACCGGGACTAGCGACGAGCAGTACTTC
. | TRBJ1-6 | TRBV19 | . | CASSLRWSSYNSPLHF | TGTGCCAGTAGTTTGCGCTGGAGCTCCTATAATTCACCCCTCCACTTT
. | TRBJ2-3 | TRBV18 | . | CASSTSQGRTDTQYF | TGTGCCAGCTCCACCAGCCAGGGGAGAACAGATACGCAGTATTTT
. | TRBJ1-2 | TRBV6-2/TRBV6-3 | TRBD1 | CASSYPGTGVGYTF | TGTGCCAGCAGTTACCCGGGGACAGGAGTTGGCTACACCTTC
few | TRBJ2-7 | TRBV28 | TRBD2 | CASSELGLAGLTEQPYEQYF | TGTGCCAGCAGTGAGTTGGGACTAGCGGGACTTACCGAGCAACCCTACGAGCAGTACTTC
. | TRBJ2-5 | TRBV7-2 | . | CASSWGGPGETQYF | TGTGCCAGCAGCTGGGGGGGCCCGGGGGAGACCCAGTACTTC
few | TRBJ2-2 | TRBV18 | TRBD1 | CASSPGQGTGELFF | TGTGCCAGCTCACCCGGACAGGGCACCGGGGAGCTGTTTTTT
. | TRBJ2-1 | TRBV7-2 | TRBD2 | CASSFGTNTNEQFF | TGTGCCAGCAGCTTTGGGACTAACACTAATGAGCAGTTCTTC
. | TRBJ1-2 | TRBV7-9 | TRBD1 | CASSFGDRGKDGYTF | TGTGCCAGCAGCTTCGGGGACAGGGGAAAGGATGGCTACACCTTC
. | TRBJ2-1 | TRBV4-1 | TRBD1 | CASSHRGRGNEQFF | TGCGCCAGCAGCCACAGGGGGCGCGGTAATGAGCAGTTCTTC
once | TRBJ1-2 | TRBV6-5 | . | CASSYDSNYGYTF | TGTGCCAGCAGTTACGACTCTAACTATGGCTACACCTTC
. | TRBJ1-6 | TRBV21-1 | . | CASSVRDRDNSPLHF | TGTGCCAGCAGCGTCCGGGACAGGGACAATTCACCCCTCCACTTT
. | TRBJ1-4 | TRBV30 | TRBD1 | CAWNRGNEKLFF | TGTGCCTGGAACAGGGGAAATGAAAAACTGTTTTTT
. | TRBJ1-6 | TRBV12-3/TRBV12-4 | . | CASSLGGQSPLHF | TGTGCCAGCAGCCTAGGAGGCCAGTCACCCCTCCACTTT
. | TRBJ1-2 | TRBV5-1 | . | CASSQDSTAYGYTF | TGCGCCAGCAGCCAGGACAGTACCGCATATGGCTACACCTTC
. | TRBJ2-1 | TRBV7-8 | TRBD1 | CASSLDRGYNEQFF | TGTGCCAGCAGCTTGGACAGGGGATACAATGAGCAGTTCTTC
many | TRBJ1-1 | TRBV6-5 | TRBD1 | CASSFGQVNTEAFF | TGTGCCAGCAGTTTCGGACAGGTCAACACTGAAGCTTTCTTT
. | TRBJ2-3 | TRBV5-1 | TRBD2 | CASSFTSGSTDTQYF | TGCGCCAGCAGCTTTACTAGCGGATCCACAGATACGCAGTATTTT
few | TRBJ1-6 | TRBV30 | . | CAWTAGASYNSPLHF | TGTGCCTGGACCGCAGGGGCCTCCTATAATTCACCCCTCCACTTT
once | TRBJ2-1 | TRBV28 | . | CASSFGWEQFF | TGTGCCAGCAGTTTCGGGTGGGAGCAGTTCTTC
. | TRBJ2-3 | TRBV6-5 | . | CASTEGLTSTDTQYF | TGTGCCAGCACGGAGGGGCTAACTAGCACAGATACGCAGTATTTT
. | TRBJ2-2 | TRBV23-1 | . | CASSQIGGQGGLTGELFF | TGCGCCAGCAGCCAAATAGGAGGACAGGGAGGGCTCACCGGGGAGCTGTTTTTT
. | TRBJ2-7 | TRBV6-5 | TRBD1 | CASSFRDSFTEQYF | TGTGCCAGCAGTTTCCGGGACAGTTTCACCGAGCAGTACTTC
. | TRBJ1-4 | TRBV2 | . | CASNPHRAGDEKLFF | TGTGCCAGCAACCCGCACCGGGCCGGGGATGAAAAACTGTTTTTT
. | TRBJ2-7 | TRBV24-1 | . | CATSDSRQDSYEQYF | TGTGCCACCAGTGATTCCCGACAGGACAGCTACGAGCAGTACTTC
. | TRBJ1-2 | TRBV18 | TRBD1 | CASSPQGALGDGYTF | TGTGCCAGCTCCCCTCAGGGGGCCCTCGGGGATGGCTACACCTTC
. | TRBJ2-5 | TRBV25-1 | . | CASSFPGQETQYF | TGTGCCAGCAGTTTCCCCGGGCAAGAGACCCAGTACTTC
few | TRBJ1-2 | TRBV28 | . | CASSTPGGGGYTF | TGTGCCAGCAGTACCCCGGGAGGGGGAGGCTACACCTTC
. | TRBJ2-2 | TRBV7-2 | . | CASSLESLGTGELFF | TGTGCCAGCAGCTTAGAGTCCCTAGGAACCGGGGAGCTGTTTTTT
few | TRBJ2-3 | TRBV2 | TRBD1 | CASSETGQEGTDTQYF | TGTGCCAGCAGTGAAACGGGACAGGAAGGCACAGATACGCAGTATTTT
many | TRBJ1-1 | TRBV21-1 | . | CASSKMACQGSDTEAFF | TGTGCCAGCAGCAAAATGGCATGCCAGGGCTCGGACACTGAAGCTTTCTTT
. | TRBJ2-3 | TRBV4-1 | TRBD1 | CASSPGRDRVWDTQYF | TGCGCCAGCAGCCCAGGGCGGGACAGGGTGTGGGATACGCAGTATTTT
. | TRBJ2-3 | TRBV10-1 | . | CASSGYRVGADTQYF | TGCGCCAGCAGCGGATACAGGGTAGGGGCAGATACGCAGTATTTT
. | TRBJ1-1 | TRBV5-1 | TRBD1 | CASSPRTGGTEAFF | TGCGCCAGCAGCCCCCGGACAGGAGGCACTGAAGCTTTCTTT